Presented here are 12 T cell receptor beta chains from one specimen sequenced in a study of CD8+ T cells in alopecia areata. The sequencing template was cDNA reverse transcribed from extracted RNA. Only in-frame clones appear in the TCRdb table, and some are missing; sequencing was by immunoSEQ multiplex PCR. The table records about 220,000 clones, around 57% of them present only once. This sample's treatment: oral pan-JAK inhibitor, 5-10 mg twice daily. This sample comprised CD4+ T cells sorted from blood, obtained at week 4, from a patient treated with tofacitinib. The receptors originated from a human donor with alopecia areata.

This clone was seen more than once but under ten times. The chain links TRBV29-1 to TRBJ2-3; TRBD2 is a possible D gene (6 bases). V was clipped by 5 bases and J by 9 bases, with 9 bases between them. The CDR3 consists of 10 residues. Germline CDR1 and CDR2: SQVTM and ANQGSEA. CDR3 bases: TGCAGCGTTTCGGAGGGAACGCAGTATTTT. Protein: CSVSEGTQYF.

J is TRBJ1-1 and V is TRBV7-8, with D maybe TRBD1 (5 bases). The CDR3 runs 15 residues. The germline V gene has CDR1 SGHVS and CDR2 FQNEAQ. V lost 1 base and J lost 3, with 12 bases in between. CDR3 loop: CASSLEQGVDTEAFF. In nucleotides, the CDR3 is TGTGCCAGCAGCTTAGAGCAGGGAGTGGACACTGAAGCTTTCTTT.

This clone was picked up a small number of times. The chain is built from TRBV29-1 and TRBJ2-7; 9 bases are a match to TRBD1. The CDR3 extends over 13 amino acids. The V and J ends lost 4 bases and 3 bases, in that order; junction bases with no gene match: 4. In germline, CDR1 is SQVTM, CDR2 ANQGSEA. Here the CDR3 DNA reads TGCAGCGTTGGACAGGGGGTAGGCTACGAGCAGTACTTC. It is translated as CSVGQGVGYEQYF.

The chain employs TRBV7-3 and TRBJ2-3, with 7 bases fitting TRBD2. CDR1 is SGHTA, CDR2 FQGTGA, per germline. The CDR3 contains 15 residues. J gave up 2 bases and V 6 bases, and 8 bases lay outside the gene matches. CDR3 loop: CASSPRGVITDTQYF. The CDR3 DNA follows: TGTGCCAGCAGTCCCCGGGGGGTAATCACAGATACGCAGTATTTT.

This clone has only a few counts. This sequence joins TRBV19 and TRBJ2-5; the match to TRBD1 covers 7 bases. Looked up from germline, CDR1 is LNHDA and CDR2 is SQIVND (reference sequence). V shed 4 bases and J 2 bases; nucleotides not matched to a gene: 4. This CDR3 comprises 14 residues. For the CDR3, the DNA is TGTGCCAGTAGTACCTGGGACAGACAAGAGACCCAGTACTTC. Residues: CASSTWDRQETQYF.

This clone has ten or more counts. V usage is TRBV29-1 and J usage is TRBJ1-5, with TRBD1 identical over 7 bases. V lost 7 bases and J lost 0; bases outside the gene matches: 6. Germline values: CDR1 SQVTM, CDR2 ANQGSEA. The CDR3 extends over 14 amino acids. CDR3 sequence: CSASGQNSNQPQHF. The DNA of the CDR3 is TGCAGCGCCTCGGGACAGAATAGCAATCAGCCCCAGCATTTT.

The J gene is TRBJ2-2, the V gene TRBV6-6; TRBD1 agrees at 12 bases. After removal of 4 bases from V and 6 bases from J, the junction contained 3 bases not matched to a gene. Looked up from germline, CDR1 is MNHNY and CDR2 is SVGAGI (reference sequence). This CDR3 region has 15 residues. DNA for the CDR3: TGTGCCAGCAGTTGGGACAGGGGGCAGGCCGGGGAGCTGTTTTTT. Its translation is CASSWDRGQAGELFF.

This clone has just a few counts. The rearrangement uses TRBV7-2 and TRBJ2-3, with D unclear. Looked up from germline, CDR1 is SGHTA and CDR2 is FQGNSA. The CDR3 extends over 13 amino acids. V lost 3 bases, J lost 7 bases, and 11 bases lay in between. CDR3 loop: CASSFQDRNTQYF. The CDR3 coding sequence is TGTGCCAGCAGCTTCCAGGACCGGAATACGCAGTATTTT.

This clone has ten or more counts. This chain uses TRBV7-9 with TRBJ2-7; a possible D gene is TRBD1 (6 bases). The CDR3 is 13 amino acids. The germline V gene has CDR1 SEHNR and CDR2 FQNEAQ (reference sequence). The V and J ends lost 7 bases and 6 bases respectively, with 16 bases between them. The CDR3 nucleotides read TGTGCCAGCACATCACAGGGTTTCGGCGAGCAGTACTTC. Translation gives CASTSQGFGEQYF. Complete variable domain (other parts from reference TRBV7-9 and TRBJ2-7): DTGVSQNPRHKITKRGQNVTFRCDPISEHNRLYWYRQTLGQGPEFLTYFQNEAQLEKSRLLSDRFSAERPKGSFSTLEIQRTEQGDSAMYLCASTSQGFGEQYFGPGTRLTVT.

This clone was picked up a small number of times. This chain links TRBV4-1 with TRBJ2-1; D ambiguous. CDR1 and CDR2 from the germline V gene are MGHRA and YSYEKL. This CDR3 is 14 amino acids long. V was trimmed by 0 bases and J by 3 bases, leaving 6 bases between them. The CDR3 loop reads CASSQDGVYNEQFF. The CDR3 nucleotides read TGCGCCAGCAGCCAAGATGGGGTCTACAATGAGCAGTTCTTC.

Notes on this clone: A far larger clone differs by one base, so this is likely a read error. This sequence joins TRBV2 and TRBJ2-2, with unresolved D. Trimming removed 6 bases at V and 3 bases at J, with 5 bases between. The CDR3 extends over 12 amino acids. CDR1 is SNHLY and CDR2 is FYNNEI in the germline V gene. The CDR3 spells CASRGYTGELFF. The CDR3 DNA reads TGTGCCAGCAGAGGATACACCGGGGAGCTGTTTTTT.

This clone was observed a handful of times. The gene calls are TRBV6-5 and TRBJ1-2, with a weak D call TRBD1 (6 bases). Per germline, CDR1 MNHEY and CDR2 SVGAGI. V was clipped by 0 bases and J by 4 bases, with 12 bases between them. The CDR3 has 15 residues. CDR3 loop: CASSYSKTGTYGYTF. The CDR3 DNA reads as TGTGCCAGCAGTTACTCTAAGACAGGAACCTATGGCTACACCTTC.